The rows below give T cell receptor beta chains drawn from one sample of a study of regulatory T cells in long-lasting Graves disease. TCRdb called the multiplex PCR reads again in MiXCR, with one record for every CDR3 protein. The profile shows about 320,000 distinct CDR3 sequences, 18% of them singletons. The source material was peripheral blood mononuclear cells (PBMCs), sampled at new diagnosis, from a patient treated with antithyroid drugs. All receptors come from a female donor with Graves disease. CDR3s include the opening cysteine and the closing phenylalanine or tryptophan. D genes are given only for firm matches. Not all rows give a size; the values are once, few, many and, for expanded clones, a class.

clone_size d_call j_call v_call cdr3_aa cdr3_nt
. TRBD1 TRBJ1-1 TRBV6-1 CASSEITGGTEAFF TGTGCCAGCAGTGAAATCACAGGGGGCACTGAAGCTTTCTTT
many TRBD1 TRBJ1-4 TRBV20-1 CSARWQGADEKLFF TGCAGTGCTAGATGGCAGGGGGCCGATGAAAAACTGTTTTTT
. TRBD1 TRBJ2-7 TRBV28 CASSLMTGGISYEQYF TGTGCCAGCAGTTTAATGACAGGGGGAATATCCTACGAGCAGTACTTC
few . TRBJ1-5 TRBV29-1 CSVENCFWGNQPQHF TGCAGCGTTGAGAACTGTTTCTGGGGCAATCAGCCCCAGCATTTT
many . TRBJ2-5 TRBV28 CASRLGAEETQYF TGTGCCAGCAGACTGGGGGCGGAGGAGACCCAGTACTTC
many . TRBJ1-6 TRBV7-2 CASSPNIGSGNSPLHF TGTGCCAGCAGCCCAAACATCGGTAGTGGGAATTCACCCCTCCACTTT
many . TRBJ1-2 TRBV9 CASSARDNYGYTF TGTGCCAGCAGTGCCCGGGACAACTATGGCTACACCTTC
few TRBD1 TRBJ1-5 TRBV12-3/TRBV12-4 CASSSGTGQHF TGTGCCAGCAGTTCGGGGACAGGTCAGCATTTT
few . TRBJ2-3 TRBV28 CASSLPGEGTDTQYF TGTGCCAGCAGTTTACCGGGAGAGGGCACAGATACGCAGTATTTT
few . TRBJ2-2 TRBV28 CASSSRSRGELFF TGTGCCAGCAGTTCGAGGTCTCGCGGGGAGCTGTTTTTT
many TRBD1 TRBJ2-3 TRBV7-9 CASSFGDRGTDTQYF TGTGCCAGCAGCTTTGGGGACAGGGGTACAGATACGCAGTATTTT
many . TRBJ2-1 TRBV10-3 CAISESVGGNEQFF TGTGCCATCAGTGAGTCTGTGGGCGGGAATGAGCAGTTCTTC
many TRBD2 TRBJ2-2 TRBV28 CASNGGSLPTGELFF TGTGCCAGCAATGGCGGGAGTTTACCCACCGGGGAGCTGTTTTTT
many TRBD1 TRBJ1-1 TRBV2 CASRERQGNTEAFF TGTGCCAGCAGGGAGCGACAGGGGAACACTGAAGCTTTCTTT
. . TRBJ1-1 TRBV28 CASSTPKSMNTEAFF TGTGCCAGCAGCACTCCCAAGAGCATGAACACTGAAGCTTTCTTT
many . TRBJ2-5 TRBV7-9 CASSPESRETQYF TGTGCCAGCAGCCCCGAATCCCGAGAGACCCAGTACTTC
many TRBD2 TRBJ2-1 TRBV11-2 CASSLRTGLRAYNEQFF TGTGCCAGCAGCTTAAGAACGGGACTACGGGCTTACAATGAGCAGTTCTTC
few TRBD1 TRBJ2-6 TRBV11-3 CASSSGQGTGANVLTF TGTGCCAGCAGCTCCGGACAGGGGACTGGGGCCAACGTCCTGACTTTC
few . TRBJ2-3 TRBV18 CASSAGQPSTDTQYF TGTGCCAGCTCAGCAGGACAGCCCAGCACAGATACGCAGTATTTT
. . TRBJ1-1 TRBV7-9 CASSVLGDTEAFF TGTGCCAGCAGCGTTTTGGGGGACACTGAAGCTTTCTTT
few . TRBJ2-7 TRBV20-1 CSAWSSYEQYF TGCAGTGCTTGGTCCTCCTACGAGCAGTACTTC
many TRBD2 TRBJ2-3 TRBV6-1 CASSEPGASGDRNTQYF TGTGCCAGCAGTGAACCTGGGGCTAGCGGCGACCGGAATACGCAGTATTTT
few . TRBJ2-7 TRBV28 CASMSLTGGQGFPYEQYF TGTGCCAGCATGAGTCTTACGGGCGGGCAGGGATTTCCCTACGAGCAGTACTTC
many . TRBJ1-6 TRBV3-1 CASSQDTGPLHF TGTGCCAGCAGCCAAGATACAGGCCCCCTCCACTTT
. TRBD1 TRBJ2-5 TRBV29-1 CSVLPGTGKETQYF TGCAGCGTCCTCCCCGGGACAGGGAAAGAGACCCAGTACTTC
. TRBD2 TRBJ2-1 TRBV20-1 CSARAGLAGREQFF TGCAGTGCTAGAGCGGGACTAGCGGGGCGTGAGCAGTTCTTC
many TRBD1 TRBJ2-7 TRBV7-2 CASGGGQGDYEQYF TGTGCCAGCGGTGGAGGACAGGGGGACTACGAGCAGTACTTC
many . TRBJ2-7 TRBV12-3/TRBV12-4 CASSLRPGYEQYF TGTGCCAGCAGTTTAAGACCGGGCTACGAGCAGTACTTC
. TRBD2 TRBJ2-7 TRBV6-2/TRBV6-3 CASSTLAGETYEQYF TGTGCCAGCAGTACTTTAGCGGGAGAAACCTACGAGCAGTACTTC
. . TRBJ2-1 TRBV9 CASSVDAGSPNEQFF TGTGCCAGCAGCGTAGACGCGGGAAGCCCTAATGAGCAGTTCTTC
many TRBD2 TRBJ2-1 TRBV11-2 CASSPPGLAEYNEQFF TGTGCCAGCAGCCCCCCCGGACTAGCGGAGTACAATGAGCAGTTCTTC
. . TRBJ2-1 TRBV30 CAWSVILYNEQFF TGTGCCTGGAGTGTAATTCTTTACAATGAGCAGTTCTTC
. . TRBJ1-2 TRBV2 CASTRTGFAYGYTF TGTGCCAGCACCCGAACGGGGTTCGCCTATGGCTACACCTTC
. TRBD2 TRBJ2-3 TRBV2 CASKELAGENTDTQYF TGTGCCAGCAAAGAACTAGCGGGGGAAAACACAGATACGCAGTATTTT
. TRBD2 TRBJ2-2 TRBV30 CAWTRGEAGELFF TGTGCCTGGACTCGGGGGGAAGCCGGGGAGCTGTTTTTT
many . TRBJ2-1 TRBV30 CAWSSLARTYNEQFF TGTGCCTGGAGTTCGTTAGCGAGGACCTACAATGAGCAGTTCTTC
many . TRBJ2-2 TRBV20-1 CSARGRITRAGELFF TGCAGTGCTAGGGGACGGATAACAAGGGCCGGGGAGCTGTTTTTT
many . TRBJ2-3 TRBV10-3 CAISVQSLTDTQYF TGTGCCATCTCAGTGCAGTCCCTAACAGATACGCAGTATTTT
few . TRBJ2-5 TRBV11-3 CASSLERPNSLFQETQYF TGTGCCAGCAGCTTAGAAAGACCAAACTCTCTTTTCCAGGAGACCCAGTACTTC
. TRBD1 TRBJ2-7 TRBV29-1 CSVGVWRTGADEQYF TGCAGCGTTGGGGTCTGGCGGACAGGGGCCGACGAGCAGTACTTC
many . TRBJ2-1 TRBV11-2 CASSLGRGKKDNEQFF TGTGCCAGCAGCTTAGGTCGGGGGAAAAAAGACAATGAGCAGTTCTTC
. . TRBJ2-3 TRBV27 CASSLRPSEGTDTQYF TGTGCCAGCAGTTTAAGGCCTAGCGAGGGCACAGATACGCAGTATTTT
many TRBD1 TRBJ2-1 TRBV6-2/TRBV6-3 CASSYYGTGTNNEQFF TGTGCCAGCAGTTACTATGGGACAGGGACCAACAATGAGCAGTTCTTC